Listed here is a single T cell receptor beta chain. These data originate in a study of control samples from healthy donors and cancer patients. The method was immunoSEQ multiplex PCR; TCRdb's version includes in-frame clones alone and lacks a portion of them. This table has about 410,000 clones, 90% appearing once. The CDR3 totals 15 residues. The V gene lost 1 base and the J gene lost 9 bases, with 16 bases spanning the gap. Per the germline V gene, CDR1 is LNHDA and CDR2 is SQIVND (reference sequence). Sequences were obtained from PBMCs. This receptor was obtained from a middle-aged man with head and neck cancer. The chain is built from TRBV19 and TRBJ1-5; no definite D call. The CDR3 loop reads CASSIGGDGLTPQHF. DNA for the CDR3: TGTGCCAGTAGTATAGGTGGCGACGGGTTGACGCCCCAGCATTTT.